This T cell receptor (beta chain) was identified during a study of cytomegalovirus exposure and HLA in healthy donors. PCR used 60 Vbeta primers and 13 Jbeta primers. TCRdb keeps only in-frame clones here, not all; method: immunoSEQ multiplex PCR. The sample has over 200,000 clones, around 85% seen once. In the case of this clone: Its antigen is undetermined.

Missing from this donor's record is the CMV serostatus. Points from the study as a whole: Later analysis identified a missense DCLRE1C variant that was linked to TCR beta V- and J-gene trimming.

Sequences were obtained from PBMCs. This TCR came from a human donor in good health.

In DNA form, the CDR3 reads TGTGCCAGCAGTTACTCTAGCGGGAGGCAAAATGAGCAGTTCTTC. Protein: CASSYSSGRQNEQFF. The J gene is TRBJ2-1, the V gene TRBV6-5; 10 bases align to TRBD2. Germline V lookup: CDR1 MNHEY, CDR2 SVGAGI. CDR3 size: 15 residues. The V segment lost 0 bases and the J segment 7 bases; nucleotides outside the gene matches: 3.